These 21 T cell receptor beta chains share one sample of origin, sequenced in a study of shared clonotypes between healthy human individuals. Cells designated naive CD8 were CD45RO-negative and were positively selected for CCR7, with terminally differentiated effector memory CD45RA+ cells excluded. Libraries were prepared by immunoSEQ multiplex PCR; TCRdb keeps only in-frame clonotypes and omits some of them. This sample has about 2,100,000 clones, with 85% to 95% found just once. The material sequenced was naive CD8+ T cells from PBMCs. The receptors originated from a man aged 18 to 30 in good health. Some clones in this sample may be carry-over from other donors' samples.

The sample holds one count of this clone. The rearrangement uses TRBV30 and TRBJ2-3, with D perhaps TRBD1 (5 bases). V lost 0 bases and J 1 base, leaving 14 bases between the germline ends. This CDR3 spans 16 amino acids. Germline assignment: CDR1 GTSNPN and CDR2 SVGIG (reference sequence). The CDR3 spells CAWSVGLGLRTDTQYF. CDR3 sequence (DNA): TGTGCCTGGAGTGTCGGCCTGGGGCTCCGCACAGATACGCAGTATTTT.

CDR3 loop: CASSQDWPADSYNEQFF. CDR3 bases: TGCGCCAGCAGCCAAGATTGGCCAGCGGACTCCTACAATGAGCAGTTCTTC. The V gene is TRBV4-1, the J gene TRBJ2-1, with TRBD2 as a possible D gene (5 bases). Germline assignment: CDR1 MGHRA and CDR2 YSYEKL. The CDR3 runs 17 residues. V shed 0 bases and J shed 0 bases, with 12 bases lying between them.

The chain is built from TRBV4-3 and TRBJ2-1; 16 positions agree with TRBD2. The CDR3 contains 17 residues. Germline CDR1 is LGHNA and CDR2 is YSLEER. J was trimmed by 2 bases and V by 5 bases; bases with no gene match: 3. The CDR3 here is CASSGGLAGGPYNEQFF. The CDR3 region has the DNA TGCGCCAGCAGCGGGGGACTAGCGGGAGGGCCCTACAATGAGCAGTTCTTC.

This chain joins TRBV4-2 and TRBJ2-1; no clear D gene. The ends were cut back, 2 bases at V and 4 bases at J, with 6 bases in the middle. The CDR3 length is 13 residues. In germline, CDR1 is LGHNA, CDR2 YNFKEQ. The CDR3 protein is CASSQIGYNEQFF. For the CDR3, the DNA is TGTGCCAGCAGCCAAATCGGATACAATGAGCAGTTCTTC.

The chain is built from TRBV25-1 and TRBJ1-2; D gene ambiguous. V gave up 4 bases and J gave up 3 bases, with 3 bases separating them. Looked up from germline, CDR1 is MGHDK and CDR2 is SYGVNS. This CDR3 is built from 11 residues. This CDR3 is CASSVDYGYTF. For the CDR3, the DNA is TGTGCCAGCAGTGTGGACTATGGCTACACCTTC.

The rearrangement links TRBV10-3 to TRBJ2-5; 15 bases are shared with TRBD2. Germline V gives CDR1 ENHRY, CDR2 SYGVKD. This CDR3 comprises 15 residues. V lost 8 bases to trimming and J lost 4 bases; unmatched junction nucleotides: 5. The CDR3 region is CAIRPGLAGGETQYF. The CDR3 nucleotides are TGTGCCATCCGACCGGGACTAGCGGGAGGAGAGACCCAGTACTTC.

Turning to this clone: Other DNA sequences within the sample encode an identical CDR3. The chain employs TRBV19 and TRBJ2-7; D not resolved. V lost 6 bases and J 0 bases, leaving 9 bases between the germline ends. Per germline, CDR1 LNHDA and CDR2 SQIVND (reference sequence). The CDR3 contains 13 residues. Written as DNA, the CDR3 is TGTGCCAGTAGCCTTACTAACTCCTACGAGCAGTACTTC. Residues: CASSLTNSYEQYF.

The CDR3 DNA sequence: TGTGCCTGGAAAGGCCCCCTTAACACCGGGGAGCTGTTTTTT. It specifies CAWKGPLNTGELFF. This chain connects TRBV30 to TRBJ2-2; D uncertain. Trimming removed 4 bases at V and 2 bases at J, with 11 bases between. This CDR3 comprises 14 residues. Germline V lookup: CDR1 GTSNPN, CDR2 SVGIG (reference sequence).

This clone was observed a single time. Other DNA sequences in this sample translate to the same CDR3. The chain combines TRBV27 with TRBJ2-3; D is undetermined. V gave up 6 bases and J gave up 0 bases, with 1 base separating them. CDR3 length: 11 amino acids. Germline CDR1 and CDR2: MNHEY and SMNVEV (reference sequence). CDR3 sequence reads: CASRSTDTQYF. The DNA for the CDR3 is TGTGCCAGCAGAAGCACAGATACGCAGTATTTT.

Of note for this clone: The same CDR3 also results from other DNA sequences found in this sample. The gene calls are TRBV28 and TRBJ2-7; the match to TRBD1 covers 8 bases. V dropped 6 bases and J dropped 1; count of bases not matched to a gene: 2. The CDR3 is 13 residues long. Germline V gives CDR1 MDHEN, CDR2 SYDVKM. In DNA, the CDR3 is TGTGCCAGCAGCCGACAGGGGTCCTACGAGCAGTACTTC. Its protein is CASSRQGSYEQYF.

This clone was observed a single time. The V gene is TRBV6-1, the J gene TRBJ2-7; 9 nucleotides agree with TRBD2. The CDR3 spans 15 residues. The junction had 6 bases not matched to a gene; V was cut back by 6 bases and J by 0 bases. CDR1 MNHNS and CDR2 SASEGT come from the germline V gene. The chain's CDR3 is CASRRGLATSYEQYF. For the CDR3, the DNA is TGTGCCAGCAGGAGAGGACTAGCGACCTCCTACGAGCAGTACTTC.

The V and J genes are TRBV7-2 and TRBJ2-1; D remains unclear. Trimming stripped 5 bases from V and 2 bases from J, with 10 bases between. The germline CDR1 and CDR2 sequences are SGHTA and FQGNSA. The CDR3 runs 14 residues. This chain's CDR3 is CASSPTGPYNEQFF. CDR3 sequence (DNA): TGTGCCAGCAGCCCAACCGGGCCCTACAATGAGCAGTTCTTC.

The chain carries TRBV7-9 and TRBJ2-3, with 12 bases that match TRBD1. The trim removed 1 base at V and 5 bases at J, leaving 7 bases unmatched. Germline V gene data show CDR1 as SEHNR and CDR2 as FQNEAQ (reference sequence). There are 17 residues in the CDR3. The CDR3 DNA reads TGTGCCAGCAGCTTAGGGGACAGGGGGCCCGCGGTAGATACGCAGTATTTT. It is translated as CASSLGDRGPAVDTQYF. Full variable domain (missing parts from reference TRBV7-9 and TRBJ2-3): DTGVSQNPRHKITKRGQNVTFRCDPISEHNRLYWYRQTLGQGPEFLTYFQNEAQLEKSRLLSDRFSAERPKGSFSTLEIQRTEQGDSAMYLCASSLGDRGPAVDTQYFGPGTRLTVL.

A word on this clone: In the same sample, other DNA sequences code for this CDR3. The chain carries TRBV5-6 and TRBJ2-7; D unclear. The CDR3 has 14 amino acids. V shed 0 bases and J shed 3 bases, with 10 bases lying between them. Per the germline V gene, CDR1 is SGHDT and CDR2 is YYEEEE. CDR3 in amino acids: CASSLGGSDYEQYF. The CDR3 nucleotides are TGTGCCAGCAGCTTGGGTGGTTCCGACTACGAGCAGTACTTC.

CDR3 DNA sequence: TGTGCCATCAGTGAGTCGGGGGCCAGCTCCTACGAGCAGTACTTC. Its translation: CAISESGASSYEQYF. The chain combines TRBV10-3 with TRBJ2-7, with D possibly being TRBD1 (6 bases). V gave up 0 bases and J gave up 0 bases, with 9 bases separating them. This CDR3 region has 15 residues. CDR1 is ENHRY and CDR2 is SYGVKD in the germline V gene.

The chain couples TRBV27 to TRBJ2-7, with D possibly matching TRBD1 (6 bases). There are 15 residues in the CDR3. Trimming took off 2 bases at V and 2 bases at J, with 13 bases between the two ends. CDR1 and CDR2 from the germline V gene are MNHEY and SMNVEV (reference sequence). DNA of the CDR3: TGTGCCAGCAGTTTACTTCCCAGGGGTACCTACGAGCAGTACTTC. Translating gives CASSLLPRGTYEQYF.

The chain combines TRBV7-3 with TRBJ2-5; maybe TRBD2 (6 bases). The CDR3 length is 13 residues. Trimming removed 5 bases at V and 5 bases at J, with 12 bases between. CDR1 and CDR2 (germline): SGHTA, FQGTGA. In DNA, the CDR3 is TGTGCCAGCAGCCGGGACTCTGGGGAGACCCAGTACTTC. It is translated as CASSRDSGETQYF. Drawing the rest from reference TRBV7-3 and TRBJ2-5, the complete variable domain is GAGVSQTPSNKVTEKGKYVELRCDPISGHTALYWYRQSLGQGPEFLIYFQGTGAADDSGLPNDRFFAVRPEGSVSTLKIQRTERGDSAVYLCASSRDSGETQYFGPGTRLLVL.

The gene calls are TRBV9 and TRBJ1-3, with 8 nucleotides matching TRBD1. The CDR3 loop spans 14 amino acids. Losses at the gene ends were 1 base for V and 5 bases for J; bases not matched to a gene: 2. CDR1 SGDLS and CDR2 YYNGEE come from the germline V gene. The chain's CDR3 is CASSVTGGRNTIYF. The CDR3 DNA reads TGTGCCAGCAGCGTAACAGGGGGGAGAAACACCATATATTTT. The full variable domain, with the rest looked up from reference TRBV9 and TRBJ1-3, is DSGVTQTPKHLITATGQRVTLRCSPRSGDLSVYWYQQSLDQGLQFLIQYYNGEERAKGNILERFSAQQFPDLHSELNLSSLELGDSALYFCASSVTGGRNTIYFGEGSWLTVV.

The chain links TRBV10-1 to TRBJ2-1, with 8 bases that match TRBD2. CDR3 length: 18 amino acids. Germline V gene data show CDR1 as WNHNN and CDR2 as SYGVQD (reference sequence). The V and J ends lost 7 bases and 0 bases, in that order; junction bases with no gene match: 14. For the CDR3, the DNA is TGCGCCAGCACCACCTTTAGGACTAGCCCACTCTCCTACAATGAGCAGTTCTTC. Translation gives CASTTFRTSPLSYNEQFF.

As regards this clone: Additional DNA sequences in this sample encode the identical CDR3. CDR3 sequence (DNA): TGTGCCAGCAGCGTAGCCGGGGGGCTTAGCTCCTACAATGAGCAGTTCTTC. It yields the protein CASSVAGGLSSYNEQFF. V gene TRBV9 combines with J gene TRBJ2-1; D might be TRBD2 (7 bases). Germline assignment: CDR1 SGDLS and CDR2 YYNGEE. The V end lost 0 bases, the J end lost 0 bases, and 13 bases lay between the germline ends. This CDR3 is built from 17 residues.

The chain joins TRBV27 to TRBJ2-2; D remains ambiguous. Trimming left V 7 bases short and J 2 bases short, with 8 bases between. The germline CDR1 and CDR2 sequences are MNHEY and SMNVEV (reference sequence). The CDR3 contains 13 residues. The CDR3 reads CASTWINTGELFF. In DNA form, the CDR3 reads TGTGCCAGCACTTGGATCAACACCGGGGAGCTGTTTTTT.